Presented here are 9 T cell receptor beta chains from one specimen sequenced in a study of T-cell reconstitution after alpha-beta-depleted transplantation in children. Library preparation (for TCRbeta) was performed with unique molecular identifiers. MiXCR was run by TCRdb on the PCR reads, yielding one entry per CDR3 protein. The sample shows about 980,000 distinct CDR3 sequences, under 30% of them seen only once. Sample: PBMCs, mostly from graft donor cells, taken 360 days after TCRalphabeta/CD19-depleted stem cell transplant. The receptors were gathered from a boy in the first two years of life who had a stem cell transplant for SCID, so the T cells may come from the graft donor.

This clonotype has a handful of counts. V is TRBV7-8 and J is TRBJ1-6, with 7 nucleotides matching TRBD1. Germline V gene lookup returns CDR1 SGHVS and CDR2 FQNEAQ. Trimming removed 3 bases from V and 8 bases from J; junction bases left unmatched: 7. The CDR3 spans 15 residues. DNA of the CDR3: TGTGCCAGCAGCTTCCGGGGGACAGAAGATTCACCCCTCCACTTT. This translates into CASSFRGTEDSPLHF.

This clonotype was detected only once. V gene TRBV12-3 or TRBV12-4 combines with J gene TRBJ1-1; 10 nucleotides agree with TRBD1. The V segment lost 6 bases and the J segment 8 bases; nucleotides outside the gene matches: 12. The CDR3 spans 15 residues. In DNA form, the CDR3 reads TGTGCCAGCAGCTCCCGGGACAGGGGAAACGCGGAAGCTTTCTTT. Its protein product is CASSSRDRGNAEAFF.

CDR3 protein: CASSVLPGGPREQFF. CDR3 bases: TGTGCCAGCAGCGTACTTCCGGGGGGGCCAAGGGAGCAGTTCTTC. V is TRBV9 and J is TRBJ2-1, with 8 bases identical to TRBD2. The germline CDR1 and CDR2 sequences are SGDLS and YYNGEE. V lost 1 base and J lost 10; bases outside the gene matches: 10. The CDR3 runs to 15 residues.

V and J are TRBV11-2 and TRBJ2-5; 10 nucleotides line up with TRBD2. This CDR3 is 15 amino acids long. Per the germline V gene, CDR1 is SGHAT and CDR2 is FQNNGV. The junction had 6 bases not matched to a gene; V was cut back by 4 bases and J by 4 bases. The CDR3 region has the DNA TGTGCCAGCAGCTCCGGAGCGGGGGGGCGAGAGACCCAGTACTTC. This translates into CASSSGAGGRETQYF. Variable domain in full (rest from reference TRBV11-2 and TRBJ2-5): EAGVAQSPRYKIIEKRQSVAFWCNPISGHATLYWYQQILGQGPKLLIQFQNNGVVDDSQLPKDRFSAERLKGVDSTLKIQPAKLEDSAVYLCASSSGAGGRETQYFGPGTRLLVL.

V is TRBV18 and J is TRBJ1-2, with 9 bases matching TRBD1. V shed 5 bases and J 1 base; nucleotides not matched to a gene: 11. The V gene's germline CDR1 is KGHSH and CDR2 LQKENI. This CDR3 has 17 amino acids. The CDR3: CASSARTGDEFNYGYTF. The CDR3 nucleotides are TGTGCCAGCTCAGCGCGGACAGGGGACGAGTTTAACTATGGCTACACCTTC. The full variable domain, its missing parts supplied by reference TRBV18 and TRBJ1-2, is NAGVMQNPRHLVRRRGQEARLRCSPMKGHSHVYWYRQLPEEGLKFMVYLQKENIIDESGMPKERFSAEFPKEGPSILRIQQVVRGDSAAYFCASSARTGDEFNYGYTFGSGTRLTVV.

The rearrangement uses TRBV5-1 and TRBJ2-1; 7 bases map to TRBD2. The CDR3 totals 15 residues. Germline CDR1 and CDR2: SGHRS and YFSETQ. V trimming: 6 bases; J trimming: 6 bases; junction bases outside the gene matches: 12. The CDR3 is CASTKVGEGRNEQFF. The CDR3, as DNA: TGCGCCAGCACCAAGGTTGGGGAGGGGCGCAATGAGCAGTTCTTC.

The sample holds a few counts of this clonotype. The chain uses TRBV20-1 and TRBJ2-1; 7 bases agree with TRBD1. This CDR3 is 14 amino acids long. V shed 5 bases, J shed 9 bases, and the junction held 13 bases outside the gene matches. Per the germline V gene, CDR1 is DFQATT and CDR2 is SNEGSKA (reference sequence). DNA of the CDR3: TGCAGTGCTGCGACAGGGTTGCGACGGGGTGAGCAGTTCTTC. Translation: CSAATGLRRGEQFF.

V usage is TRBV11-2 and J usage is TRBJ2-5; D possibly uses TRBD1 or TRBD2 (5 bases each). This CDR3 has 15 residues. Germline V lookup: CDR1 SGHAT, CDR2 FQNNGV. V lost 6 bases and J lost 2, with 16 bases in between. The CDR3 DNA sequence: TGTGCCAGCAGTATGCCGGGACGGGCACAAGAGACCCAGTACTTC. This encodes CASSMPGRAQETQYF.

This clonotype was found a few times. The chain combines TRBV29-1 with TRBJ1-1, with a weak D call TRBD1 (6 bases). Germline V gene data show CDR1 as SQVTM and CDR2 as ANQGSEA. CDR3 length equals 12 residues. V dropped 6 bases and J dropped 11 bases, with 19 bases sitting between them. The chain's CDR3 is CSVKRKQGEAFF. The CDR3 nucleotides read TGCAGCGTAAAAAGGAAACAGGGTGAGGCTTTCTTT.